The 21 T cell receptor beta chains listed next were all sequenced from one sample in a study of breast tumors, draining lymph nodes, adjacent tissues. Using its own MiXCR run on the multiplex PCR reads, TCRdb lists one record per CDR3 protein. This sample has some 14,000 distinct CDR3 sequences, with roughly 60% found just once. Sequenced sample: tumor-adjacent breast tissue. These receptors all stem from a female donor with breast cancer. Some clones in this sample may be carry-over from other donors' samples.

A note on this clonotype: It may be a read error: a sequence one base away is much more abundant. Given the absence of the conserved phenylalanine or tryptophan at the CDR3 end, a read error is likely. V gene TRBV9 combines with J gene TRBJ1-1; D is undetermined. The CDR3 has 15 amino acids. V gave up 0 bases and J gave up 2 bases, with 11 bases separating them. Germline V CDR1 and CDR2: SGDLS, YYNGEE. DNA for the CDR3: TGTGCCAGCAGCGTAGGGAGCCTAGGTAACACTGAAGCTTTCTCT. This sequence encodes CASSVGSLGNTEAFS.

As for this clonotype: The conserved phenylalanine or tryptophan is not found at the CDR3 terminus, so this likely reflects a read error. V is TRBV10-3 and J is TRBJ1-6; D perhaps matches TRBD1 (5 bases). Germline V lookup: CDR1 ENHRY, CDR2 SYGVKD. This CDR3 has 18 residues. V lost 10 bases, J lost 2 bases, and 24 bases lay in between. CDR3 bases: TGTGCCAGCAGCCAATACCCACTAGGGGTGGCCTATAATTCACCCCTCCACGTT. The encoded protein is CASSQYPLGVAYNSPLHV.

By share of the sample, this clonotype is medium-sized. The chain recombines TRBV25-1 with TRBJ1-6; unclear D gene. The germline V and J ends were trimmed by 4 bases and 7 bases, with 8 bases remaining between them. Per germline, CDR1 MGHDK and CDR2 SYGVNS. The CDR3 is 13 amino acids. This chain's CDR3 is CASSVAFNSPLHF. As DNA, the CDR3 is TGTGCCAGCAGTGTAGCGTTCAATTCACCCCTCCACTTT.

By share, this clonotype ranks as medium-sized (0.01 to 0.1%). The V gene is TRBV7-2, the J gene TRBJ1-4, with D unclear. V lost 1 base and J 7 bases, leaving 7 bases between the germline ends. This CDR3 region has 13 residues. Looked up from germline, CDR1 is SGHTA and CDR2 is FQGNSA. In nucleotides, the CDR3 is TGTGCCAGCAGCTTAGGGGGTGGTGAAAAACTGTTTTTT. Residues: CASSLGGGEKLFF.

The V gene is TRBV30, the J gene TRBJ2-3, with 10 bases aligning to TRBD2. Trimming cost V 1 base and J 4 bases; bases outside gene matches: 2. Germline CDR1 reads GTSNPN; CDR2 reads SVGIG (reference sequence). The CDR3 runs 14 residues. The CDR3 DNA reads as TGTGCCTGGAGTGGACTAGCGGGTTCAGATACGCAGTATTTT. This gives the protein CAWSGLAGSDTQYF.

The rearrangement uses TRBV6-5 and TRBJ2-7; 7 bases are a match to TRBD1. V lost 5 bases to trimming and J lost 4 bases; unmatched junction nucleotides: 5. The CDR3 runs 13 residues. Germline V gene lookup returns CDR1 MNHEY and CDR2 SVGAGI. The chain's CDR3 is CASSPRDRYEQYF. The CDR3, as DNA: TGTGCCAGCAGTCCCCGGGACAGATACGAGCAGTACTTC.

The V gene is TRBV19, the J gene TRBJ1-5; 9 bases fit TRBD1. The CDR3 extends over 15 amino acids. V shed 7 bases, J shed 6 bases, and the junction held 10 bases outside the gene matches. Germline-derived CDR1 and CDR2 are LNHDA and SQIVND (reference sequence). CDR3 loop: CASKELTGGGQPQHF. As DNA, the CDR3 is TGTGCCAGTAAGGAACTTACAGGGGGCGGTCAGCCCCAGCATTTT.

V gene TRBV2 combines with J gene TRBJ1-5; D call uncertain. This CDR3 contains 13 residues. Trimming left V 7 bases short and J 0 bases short, with 7 bases between. Germline V CDR1 and CDR2: SNHLY, FYNNEI. For the CDR3, the DNA is TGTGCCAGCACCCGCCTTAGCAATCAGCCCCAGCATTTT. Protein product: CASTRLSNQPQHF.

Sample share makes this clonotype medium-sized. The V gene is TRBV29-1, the J gene TRBJ1-2; no firm D call. The germline V gene has CDR1 SQVTM and CDR2 ANQGSEA. The CDR3 has 13 residues. Trimming removed 1 base at V and 7 bases at J, with 13 bases between. This CDR3 reads CSVEVAGRAGYTF. CDR3 in DNA: TGCAGCGTTGAAGTAGCTGGGCGGGCTGGCTACACCTTC.

This clonotype was detected only a few times. This chain uses TRBV24-1 with TRBJ2-2, with TRBD1 identical over 8 bases. V shed 7 bases, J shed 1 base, and the junction held 4 bases outside the gene matches. This CDR3 contains 15 residues. CDR1 KGHDR and CDR2 SFDVKD come from the germline V gene. The DNA of the CDR3 is TGTGCCACCAGGAAGACAGGGGAGAACACCGGGGAGCTGTTTTTT. Encoded protein: CATRKTGENTGELFF.

V gene TRBV2 combines with J gene TRBJ1-4; no firm D call. Germline-derived CDR1 and CDR2 are SNHLY and FYNNEI. V lost 6 bases to trimming and J lost 5 bases, with 7 bases between them. The CDR3 extends over 12 amino acids. The chain's CDR3 is CASSSANEKLFF. The CDR3 coding sequence is TGTGCCAGCAGCTCAGCAAATGAAAAACTGTTTTTT. Filled out from reference TRBV2 and TRBJ1-4, the complete variable domain reads EPEVTQTPSHQVTQMGQEVILRCVPISNHLYFYWYRQILGQKVEFLVSFYNNEISEKSEIFDDQFSVERPDGSNFTLKIRSTKLEDSAMYFCASSSANEKLFFGSGTQLSVL.

This chain joins TRBV20-1 and TRBJ2-1, with D perhaps TRBD2 (6 bases). V was trimmed by 3 bases and J by 6 bases, leaving 21 bases between them. This CDR3 contains 16 residues. CDR1 DFQATT and CDR2 SNEGSKA come from the germline V gene (reference sequence). The CDR3 region is CSARSGGATLGNEQFF. The CDR3 nucleotides are TGCAGTGCTAGGTCCGGGGGAGCAACCTTGGGCAATGAGCAGTTCTTC.

As concerns this clonotype: This CDR3 is missing its conserved last phenylalanine or tryptophan, likely due to a read error. V gene TRBV19 combines with J gene TRBJ2-5; 10 nucleotides line up with TRBD1. J gave up 5 bases and V 4 bases, and 4 bases lay outside the gene matches. Germline CDR1 LNHDA, CDR2 SQIVND (reference sequence). The CDR3 is made up of 14 amino acids. The CDR3 coding sequence is TGTGCCAGTAGTACCAAGGGACAGGGGGAGACCCAGTACCTC. Translation gives CASSTKGQGETQYL.

This chain links TRBV20-1 with TRBJ2-1; 9 bases are a match to TRBD1. The V gene end was trimmed by 7 bases and the J gene end by 8 bases; junction bases not matched to a gene: 6. The CDR3 spans 12 residues. CDR1 is DFQATT, CDR2 SNEGSKA, per germline (reference sequence). CDR3 nucleotide sequence: TGCAGTGGATCCGACAGGGGGGATGAGCAGTTCTTC. Translating gives CSGSDRGDEQFF.

Relative to its sample, this clonotype is medium-sized. The chain uses TRBV6-5 and TRBJ1-2, with no clear D. Per the germline V gene, CDR1 is MNHEY and CDR2 is SVGAGI. Trimming removed 4 bases from V and 6 bases from J, with 12 bases in between. The CDR3 spans 13 residues. In nucleotides, the CDR3 is TGTGCCAGCAGTTCCAAGTCCTGGGATGGCTACACCTTC. This translates into CASSSKSWDGYTF.

With regard to this clonotype: Its ends do not fully match the called genes, so a read error is possible. This chain uses TRBV6-2 or TRBV6-3 with TRBJ1-6; 7 bases agree with TRBD1. CDR1 is MNHEY, CDR2 SVGEGT, per germline. The CDR3 is 14 amino acids. CDR3 residues: CASRGTAYNSPLHF. The CDR3 DNA follows: TGTGCCAGCAGGGGGACAGCCTACAATTCACCCCTCCACTTT.

With respect to this clonotype: Given a much more abundant clone one base away, this may be a read error. This chain joins TRBV19 and TRBJ1-1; D is uncertain. The CDR3 loop spans 13 amino acids. Germline CDR1 is LNHDA and CDR2 is SQIVND (reference sequence). V lost 4 bases to trimming and J lost 4 bases, with 10 bases between them. For the CDR3, the DNA is TGTGCCAGTAGTACAAGGGCGGGCACTGAAGCTTTCTTT. It yields the protein CASSTRAGTEAFF. The whole variable domain, remainder taken from reference TRBV19 and TRBJ1-1, is DGGITQSPKYLFRKEGQNVTLSCEQNLNHDAMYWYRQDPGQGLRLIYYSQIVNDFQKGDIAEGYSVSREKKESFPLTVTSAQKNPTAFYLCASSTRAGTEAFFGQGTRLTVV.

This clonotype was observed a handful of times. V usage is TRBV9 and J usage is TRBJ1-6, with a possible D match to TRBD1 (6 bases). Germline-derived CDR1 and CDR2 are SGDLS and YYNGEE. This CDR3 comprises 14 residues. Trimming cost V 5 bases and J 10 bases, with 16 bases left between them. CDR3 loop: CASSSGGARSPLHF. The CDR3 DNA is TGTGCCAGCAGTAGCGGGGGGGCGAGGTCACCCCTCCACTTT.

The CDR3, as DNA: TGCAGTGCTACGGGAATCCGGGACAGGAACACCGGGGAGCTGTTTTTT. The encoded protein is CSATGIRDRNTGELFF. The chain joins TRBV20-1 to TRBJ2-2; 7 bases align to TRBD1. V dropped 4 bases and J dropped 1; count of bases not matched to a gene: 9. The CDR3 has 16 amino acids. CDR1 DFQATT and CDR2 SNEGSKA come from the germline V gene (reference sequence).

This clonotype is medium-sized. This sequence joins TRBV5-1 and TRBJ1-6; D possibly corresponds to TRBD1 (5 bases). This CDR3 has 17 amino acids. Germline values: CDR1 SGHRS, CDR2 YFSETQ. Trimming shortened V by 4 bases and J by 0 bases, and 14 bases separated the two germline ends. CDR3 DNA: TGCGCCAGCAGCCGTCAGGGAAGTGGCTCCTATAATTCACCCCTCCACTTT. Its translation is CASSRQGSGSYNSPLHF.

This clonotype was detected many times. This chain links TRBV6-1 with TRBJ1-2; no firm D call. The CDR3 loop spans 13 amino acids. Trimming pared 9 bases from V and 11 bases from J, leaving 22 bases between. CDR1 is MNHNS, CDR2 SASEGT, per germline. The chain's CDR3 is CASSPSGVGGYTF. CDR3 DNA sequence: TGTGCCAGTTCCCCCTCGGGAGTAGGAGGATACACCTTC.